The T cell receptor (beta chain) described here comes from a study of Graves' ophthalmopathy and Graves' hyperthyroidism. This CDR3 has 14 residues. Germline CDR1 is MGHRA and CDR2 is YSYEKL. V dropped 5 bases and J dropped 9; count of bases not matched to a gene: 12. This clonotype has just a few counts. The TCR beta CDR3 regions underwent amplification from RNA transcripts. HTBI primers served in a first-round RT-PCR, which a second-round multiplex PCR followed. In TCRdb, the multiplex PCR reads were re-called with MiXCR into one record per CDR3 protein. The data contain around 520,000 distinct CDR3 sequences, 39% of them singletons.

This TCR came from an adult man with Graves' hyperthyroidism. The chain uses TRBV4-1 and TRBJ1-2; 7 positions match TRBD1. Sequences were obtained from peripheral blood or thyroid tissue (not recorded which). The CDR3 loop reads CASSARQGFDSYTF. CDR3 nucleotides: TGCGCCAGCAGCGCCCGACAGGGTTTTGATAGCTACACCTTC.